This T cell receptor beta chain was sequenced during a study of shared clonotypes between healthy human individuals. Broader study findings: At large depth, rarefaction still showed sorted-subset sequencing to be incomplete. About 5% was the fraction of naive CD4 clonotypes found shared across four donors.

In the case of this clone: Its specificity is unknown.

Assay used: immunoSEQ multiplex PCR; TCRdb lists only in-frame clones, some missing. The table shows about 2.2 million clones, with approximately 94% occurring only once. Positively selected for CCR7, the CD45RO-negative cells used as naive CD8 cells excluded terminally differentiated effector memory CD45RA+ cells. Donors included only healthy HIV-negative adults lacking recent acute infections or vaccinations. There are 13 residues in the CDR3. The germline V gene encodes CDR1 MNHEY and CDR2 SVGAGI. With 4 bases removed from V and 6 bases from J, the gap between germline ends came to 13 bases. Sequences were obtained from naive CD8+ T cells from PBMCs. The rearrangement joins TRBV6-5 to TRBJ2-7; tentative D call: TRBD1 (6 bases). The receptor's source is a man younger than 30 in good health. Some clones in this sample may be carry-over from other donors' samples. The CDR3 sequence: CASSSRQVTEQYF. For the CDR3, the DNA is TGTGCCAGCAGTTCCAGACAGGTTACCGAGCAGTACTTC.